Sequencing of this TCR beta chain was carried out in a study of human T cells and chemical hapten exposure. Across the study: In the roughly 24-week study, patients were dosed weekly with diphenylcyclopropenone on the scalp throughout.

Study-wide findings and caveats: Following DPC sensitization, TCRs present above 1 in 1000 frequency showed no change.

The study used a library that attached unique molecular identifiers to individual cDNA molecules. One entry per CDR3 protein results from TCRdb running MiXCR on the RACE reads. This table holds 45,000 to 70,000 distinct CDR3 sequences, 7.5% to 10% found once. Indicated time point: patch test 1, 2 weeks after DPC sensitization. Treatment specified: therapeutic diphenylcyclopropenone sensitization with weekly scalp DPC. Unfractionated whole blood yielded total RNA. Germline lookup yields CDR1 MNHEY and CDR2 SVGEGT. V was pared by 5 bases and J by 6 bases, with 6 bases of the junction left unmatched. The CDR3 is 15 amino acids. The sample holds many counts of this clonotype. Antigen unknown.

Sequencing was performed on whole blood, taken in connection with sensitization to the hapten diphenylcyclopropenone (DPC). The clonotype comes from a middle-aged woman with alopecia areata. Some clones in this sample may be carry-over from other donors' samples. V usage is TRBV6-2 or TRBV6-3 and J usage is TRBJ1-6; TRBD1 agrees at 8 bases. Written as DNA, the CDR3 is TGTGCCAGCAGTGCTCGGACAGGGCCTAATTCACCCCTCCACTTT. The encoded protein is CASSARTGPNSPLHF.